The rows below give T cell receptor beta chains drawn from one sample of a study of blood T cell repertoires in COVID-19. Libraries were prepared by immunoSEQ multiplex PCR; TCRdb keeps only in-frame clonotypes and omits some of them. This repertoire shows 270,000 or so clones, around 81% found once; its top ten account for over 2.5%. Sequencing was carried out using peripheral blood. The origin of the receptors is a woman aged 55-75 years with active or convalescent COVID-19. Each CDR3 is given without its conserved first and last residue.

v_call	j_call	cdr3_aa
TRBV7-5	TRBJ1-3	ARSPPARGAHGNTIY
TRBV18	TRBJ2-7	ASSPGDSHYEQY
TRBV11-2	TRBJ2-2	ASSLTATRGTGELF
TRBV19	TRBJ1-3	ASSPTASSGNTIY
TRBV19	TRBJ1-6	ASTGGTGANIDNSPLH
TRBV4-2	TRBJ2-3	ASSQDAERTDTQY
TRBV5-1	TRBJ2-1	ASSLQGYEQF
TRBV7-2	TRBJ2-7	ASSWDRRSYEQY
TRBV11-1	TRBJ2-7	ASSQGRISYEQY
TRBV10-3	TRBJ1-2	AITQSGGYT
TRBV4-1	TRBJ2-3	ASSPGGYTDTQY
TRBV27	TRBJ1-2	ASSLSGTFFNYGYT
TRBV12-5	TRBJ2-3	ASGLVRAGGTDTQY
TRBV29-1	TRBJ1-3	SVEDGLPGNTIY
TRBV24-1	TRBJ1-2	ATSGLGTLHGYT
TRBV20-1	TRBJ1-1	SASEDRGTF
TRBV28	TRBJ1-1	ASSYSPETATEAF
TRBV19	TRBJ1-1	ASSIGGAWTEAF
TRBV30	TRBJ2-3	AWSVNSREQY
TRBV7-6	TRBJ2-6	ASSLLPTGANVLT
TRBV18	TRBJ1-4	ASSPRDRGHEKLF
TRBV2	TRBJ2-3	ASSEGLVTDTQY
TRBV4-3	TRBJ1-3	ASSGQGSPGNTIY
TRBV19	TRBJ1-5	ASSIRVRSPQH
TRBV7-9	TRBJ2-7	ASRSGTGGSYEQY
TRBV12-3/TRBV12-4	TRBJ2-7	ASSASYEQY
TRBV11-2	TRBJ1-1	ASSHDRGRTEAF
TRBV7-9	TRBJ1-6	ASSLDSGQGDSPLH
TRBV6-6	TRBJ2-7	ASSPSLAGANAGDEQY
TRBV5-5	TRBJ1-2	ASSLGRGTYGYT
TRBV10-3	TRBJ2-7	AIKGGGAEQY
TRBV4-2	TRBJ1-6	ASSPGRRGYNSPLH
TRBV3-1/TRBV3-2	TRBJ2-5	ASSQEDTEYQETQY
TRBV10-3	TRBJ1-4	AISELDRGYAGEKLF
TRBV13	TRBJ2-1	ASSIPGLAEQF